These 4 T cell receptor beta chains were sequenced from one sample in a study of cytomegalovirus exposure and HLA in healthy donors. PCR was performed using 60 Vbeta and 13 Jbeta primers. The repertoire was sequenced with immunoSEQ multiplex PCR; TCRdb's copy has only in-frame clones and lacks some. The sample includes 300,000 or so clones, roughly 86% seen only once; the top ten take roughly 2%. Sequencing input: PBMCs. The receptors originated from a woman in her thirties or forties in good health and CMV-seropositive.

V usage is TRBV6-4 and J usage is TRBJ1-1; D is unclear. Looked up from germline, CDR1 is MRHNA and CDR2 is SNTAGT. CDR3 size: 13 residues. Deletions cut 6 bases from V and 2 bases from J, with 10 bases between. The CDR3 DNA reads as TGTGCCAGCAGCGAGGAATTAAACACTGAAGCTTTCTTT. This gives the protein CASSEELNTEAFF.

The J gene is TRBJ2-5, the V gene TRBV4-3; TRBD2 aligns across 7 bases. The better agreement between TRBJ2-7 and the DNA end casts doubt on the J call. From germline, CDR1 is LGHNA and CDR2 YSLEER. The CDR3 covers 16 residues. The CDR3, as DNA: TGCGCCAGCAGCCAAGATCTCGGTAGCGGGTCCTACGAGCAGTACTTC. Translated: CASSQDLGSGSYEQYF.

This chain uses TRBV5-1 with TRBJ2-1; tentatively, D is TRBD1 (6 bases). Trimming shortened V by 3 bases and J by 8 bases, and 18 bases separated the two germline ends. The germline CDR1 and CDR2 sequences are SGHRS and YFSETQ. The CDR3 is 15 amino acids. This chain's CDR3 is CASSYAPGVRDEQFF. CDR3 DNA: TGCGCCAGCAGCTACGCTCCAGGGGTGAGGGATGAGCAGTTCTTC.

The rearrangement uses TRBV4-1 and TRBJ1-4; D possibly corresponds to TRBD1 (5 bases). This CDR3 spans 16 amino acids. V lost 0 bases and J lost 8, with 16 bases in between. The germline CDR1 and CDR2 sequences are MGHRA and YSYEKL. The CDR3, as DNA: TGCGCCAGCAGCCAAGAAGGGGAACTCGTACGCGAAAAACTGTTTTTT. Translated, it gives CASSQEGELVREKLFF.